This TCR beta chain comes out of a study of blood T cell repertoires in COVID-19. Study context: Samples of COVID-19 (acute and convalescent) were obtained from the United States, Italy and Spain.

Trimming at V came to 1 base and at J to 9 bases, leaving 7 bases not matched to a gene. Germline-derived CDR1 and CDR2 are SNHLY and FYNNEI. The CDR3 totals 16 residues. The table came from immunoSEQ multiplex PCR; TCRdb's copy has only in-frame clones and leaves some out. The table has 100,000 to 150,000 clones, approximately 83% seen once. This rearrangement joins TRBV2 to TRBJ2-1, with 12 bases identical to TRBD2. The origin of this receptor is a woman in her 70s with acute or convalescent COVID-19. Sample: peripheral blood. The CDR3 region is CASSEVGLAGNGEQFF. CDR3 nucleotides: TGTGCCAGCAGTGAAGTTGGACTAGCGGGGAACGGTGAGCAGTTCTTC.